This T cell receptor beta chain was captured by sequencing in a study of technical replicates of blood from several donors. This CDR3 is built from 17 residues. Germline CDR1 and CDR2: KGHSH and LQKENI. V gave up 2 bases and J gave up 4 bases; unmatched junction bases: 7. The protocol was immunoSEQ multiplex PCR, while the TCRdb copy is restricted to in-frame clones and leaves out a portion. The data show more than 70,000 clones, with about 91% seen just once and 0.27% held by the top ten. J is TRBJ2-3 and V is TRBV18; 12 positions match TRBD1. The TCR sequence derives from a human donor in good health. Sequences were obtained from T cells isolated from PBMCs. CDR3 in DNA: TGTGCCAGCTCACCAAGATACGGGACAGGGGGCGCAGATACGCAGTATTTT. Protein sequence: CASSPRYGTGGADTQYF.